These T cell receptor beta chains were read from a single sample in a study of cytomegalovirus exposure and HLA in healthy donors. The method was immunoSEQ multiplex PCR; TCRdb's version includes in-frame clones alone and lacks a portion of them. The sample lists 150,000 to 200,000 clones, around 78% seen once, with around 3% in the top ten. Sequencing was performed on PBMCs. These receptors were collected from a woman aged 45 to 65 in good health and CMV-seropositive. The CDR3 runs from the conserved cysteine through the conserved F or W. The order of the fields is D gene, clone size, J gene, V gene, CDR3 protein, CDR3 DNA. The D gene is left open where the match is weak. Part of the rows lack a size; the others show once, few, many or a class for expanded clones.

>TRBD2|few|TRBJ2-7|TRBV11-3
CASSPGSGTSGGNQGDEQYF
TGTGCCAGCAGCCCTGGGTCCGGGACTAGCGGGGGGAACCAGGGTGACGAGCAGTACTTC
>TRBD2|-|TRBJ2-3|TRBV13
CASSSTSGGTTDTQYF
TGTGCCAGCAGCTCCACTAGCGGGGGGACCACAGATACGCAGTATTTT
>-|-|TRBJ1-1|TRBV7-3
CASSLTRDSAAFF
TGTGCCAGCAGCTTAACCCGGGACTCCGCAGCTTTCTTT
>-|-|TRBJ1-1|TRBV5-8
CASQAGEMDTEAFF
TGTGCCAGCCAAGCAGGGGAAATGGACACTGAAGCTTTCTTT
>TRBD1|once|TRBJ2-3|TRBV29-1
CSVVTGDSTQYF
TGCAGCGTTGTCACAGGGGATAGTACGCAGTATTTT
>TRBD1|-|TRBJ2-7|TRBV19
CASGTGVGQYF
TGTGCCAGTGGTACAGGGGTCGGGCAGTACTTC
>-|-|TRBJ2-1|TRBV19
CASSGPGLASSYNEQFF
TGTGCCAGTAGTGGCCCGGGACTCGCAAGCTCCTACAATGAGCAGTTCTTC
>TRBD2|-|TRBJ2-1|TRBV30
CAWSVRTSGSRWQFF
TGTGCCTGGAGTGTACGGACTAGCGGGAGCAGATGGCAGTTCTTC
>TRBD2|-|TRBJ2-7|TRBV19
CASSPRLIAGFSEQYF
TGTGCCAGTAGTCCTCGGCTGATAGCGGGCTTTAGCGAGCAATACTTC
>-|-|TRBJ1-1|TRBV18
CASSPRTRKPNTEAFF
TGTGCCAGCTCACCGCGGACACGAAAGCCGAACACTGAAGCTTTCTTT
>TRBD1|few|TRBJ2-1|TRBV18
CASSLRTGSSSYNEQFF
TGTGCCAGCTCACTGCGGACAGGGTCCAGCTCCTACAATGAGCAGTTCTTC
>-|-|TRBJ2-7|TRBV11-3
CASSLGAAPLYEQYF
TGTGCCAGCAGCTTAGGAGCGGCCCCACTCTACGAGCAGTACTTC
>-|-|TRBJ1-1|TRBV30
CAWTWGHGTEAFF
TGTGCCTGGACCTGGGGGCACGGGACTGAAGCTTTCTTT
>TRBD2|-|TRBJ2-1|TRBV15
CATSPFAGGPKSEQFF
TGTGCCACCAGCCCATTTGCGGGGGGGCCTAAGAGTGAGCAGTTCTTC
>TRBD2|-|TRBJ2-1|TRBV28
CASSSRLLADYNEQFF
TGTGCCAGCAGTAGTCGATTGCTAGCGGACTACAATGAGCAGTTCTTC
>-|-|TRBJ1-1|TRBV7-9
CASSSNGGRTEAFF
TGTGCCAGCAGTTCGAACGGGGGGAGGACTGAAGCTTTCTTT
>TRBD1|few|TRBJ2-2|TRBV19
CASSPRQGGAGELFF
TGTGCCAGTAGTCCCCGACAGGGTGGGGCCGGGGAGCTGTTTTTT
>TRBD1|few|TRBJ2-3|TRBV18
CASSPGTGGAGSTDTQYF
TGTGCCAGCTCACCAGGGACAGGTGGAGCCGGGAGTACAGATACGCAGTATTTT
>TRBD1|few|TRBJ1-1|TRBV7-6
CASSLTGDTEAFF
TGTGCCAGCAGCTTGACAGGGGACACTGAAGCTTTCTTT
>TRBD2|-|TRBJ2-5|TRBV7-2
CASSSGRAGGQETQYF
TGTGCCAGCAGCAGTGGTAGAGCGGGGGGCCAAGAGACCCAGTACTTC
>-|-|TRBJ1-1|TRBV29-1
CSVEDGGDTGLTEAFF
TGCAGCGTTGAAGATGGGGGGGACACAGGGCTCACTGAAGCTTTCTTT
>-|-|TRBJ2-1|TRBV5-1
CASSLSGDGPWNEQFF
TGCGCCAGCAGCTTATCCGGGGATGGTCCTTGGAATGAGCAGTTCTTC
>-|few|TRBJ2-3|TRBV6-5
CASSLSDTQYF
TGTGCCAGCAGTTTATCAGATACGCAGTATTTT
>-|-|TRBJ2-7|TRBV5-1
CASSPNSPASYEQYF
TGCGCCAGCAGCCCTAATTCCCCCGCCTCCTACGAGCAGTACTTC
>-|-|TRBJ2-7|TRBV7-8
CASSYRFGGSYEQYF
TGTGCCAGCAGCTACAGATTCGGGGGATCCTACGAGCAGTACTTC